A single sample gave rise to the 25 T cell receptor beta chains below, sequenced in a study of glioma-infiltrating T cells after dendritic cell vaccination (TCRdb year 2016). Receptors were amplified or captured by the immunoSEQ multiplex PCR assay. TCRdb obtained this table from immuneACCESS and retained in-frame rearrangements with V and J assigned. These tables miss some clones; where compared with another copy, unresolved V genes account for less than half of the shortfall, and the remainder is unexplained. A total of about 82,000 clones appear in this sample, roughly 90% of them only once. Jointly, the top ten make up 3.2% of the sample. This sample comprised blood, obtained before dendritic cell vaccination. These receptors came from a human donor with glioblastoma.

V and J are TRBV4-1 and TRBJ2-5; 8 bases are shared with TRBD1. Germline values: CDR1 MGHRA, CDR2 YSYEKL. After removal of 0 bases from V and 4 bases from J, the junction contained 10 bases not matched to a gene. CDR3 size: 17 residues. Here the CDR3 reads CASSQEPGQGVGETQYF. The CDR3 DNA reads TGCGCCAGCAGCCAAGAGCCTGGACAGGGAGTTGGAGAGACCCAGTACTTC.

The chain recombines TRBV9 with TRBJ2-5, with 8 nucleotides matching TRBD2. In germline, CDR1 is SGDLS, CDR2 YYNGEE. J was trimmed by 2 bases and V by 4 bases; bases with no gene match: 7. The CDR3 spans 15 residues. In DNA, the CDR3 is TGTGCCAGCAGCCCAAGCGGGGGCCGGCAAGAGACCCAGTACTTC. Its protein is CASSPSGGRQETQYF.

The chain links TRBV30 to TRBJ1-5; 11 bases match TRBD1. Per the germline V gene, CDR1 is GTSNPN and CDR2 is SVGIG (reference sequence). Trimming removed 5 bases from V and 6 bases from J; junction bases left unmatched: 18. CDR3 length: 18 residues. The CDR3 DNA is TGTGCCTGGGCCCGGGGAGCCACCGGGACAGGGGGTGTTCAGCCCCAGCATTTT. Translation: CAWARGATGTGGVQPQHF. Full variable domain (missing parts from reference TRBV30 and TRBJ1-5): SQTIHQWPATLVQPVGSPLSLECTVEGTSNPNLYWYRQAAGRGLQLLFYSVGIGQISSEVPQNLSASRPQDRQFILSSKKLLLSDSGFYLCAWARGATGTGGVQPQHFGDGTRLSIL.

The chain combines TRBV7-9 with TRBJ2-5, with 8 bases aligning to TRBD1. Germline-derived CDR1 and CDR2 are SEHNR and FQNEAQ (reference sequence). V lost 5 bases to trimming and J lost 1 base; unmatched junction nucleotides: 3. The CDR3 is 14 residues long. The CDR3: CASSEDRVQETQYF. The CDR3 nucleotides read TGTGCCAGCAGCGAGGACAGGGTCCAAGAGACCCAGTACTTC.

The chain couples TRBV7-9 to TRBJ1-4; no firm D call. The CDR3 length is 13 residues. Germline V gene lookup returns CDR1 SEHNR and CDR2 FQNEAQ (reference sequence). The germline V and J ends were trimmed by 5 bases and 10 bases, with 14 bases remaining between them. In nucleotides, the CDR3 is TGTGCCAGCAGCCCCGAGTCTCCCGCAAAACTGTTTTTT. As protein: CASSPESPAKLFF. Supplemented by reference TRBV7-9 and TRBJ1-4, the full variable domain reads DTGVSQNPRHKITKRGQNVTFRCDPISEHNRLYWYRQTLGQGPEFLTYFQNEAQLEKSRLLSDRFSAERPKGSFSTLEIQRTEQGDSAMYLCASSPESPAKLFFGSGTQLSVL.

This clone has only a few counts. This chain uses TRBV10-3 with TRBJ1-5; D is possibly TRBD1 (6 bases). CDR1 is ENHRY, CDR2 SYGVKD, per germline. This CDR3 comprises 15 residues. Trimming took 10 bases from V and 0 from J, leaving 16 bases between them. The CDR3, as DNA: TGTGCCACTAGCCGGGACAAATATAGCAATCAGCCCCAGCATTTT. Encoded protein: CATSRDKYSNQPQHF.

V is TRBV2 and J is TRBJ2-7; 10 nucleotides agree with TRBD1. The ends lost 5 bases at V and 6 bases at J; junction bases unmatched: 4. The length of the CDR3 is 13 residues. The germline CDR1 and CDR2 sequences are SNHLY and FYNNEI. In DNA form, the CDR3 reads TGTGCCAGCAGTTGGACAGGGGGTGGCGAGCAGTACTTC. Protein product: CASSWTGGGEQYF. Full variable domain (outside the CDR3, taken from reference TRBV2 and TRBJ2-7): EPEVTQTPSHQVTQMGQEVILRCVPISNHLYFYWYRQILGQKVEFLVSFYNNEISEKSEIFDDQFSVERPDGSNFTLKIRSTKLEDSAMYFCASSWTGGGEQYFGPGTRLTVT.

This clone was seen only once. The chain is built from TRBV29-1 and TRBJ1-1, with D unclear. The V end was cut by 7 bases, the J end by 1 base, with 10 bases between. The CDR3 loop spans 12 amino acids. Germline CDR1 is SQVTM and CDR2 is ANQGSEA. The CDR3 DNA reads as TGCAGCGGCGGACGGGGGAACACTGAAGCTTTCTTT. Amino acids: CSGGRGNTEAFF.

The V and J genes are TRBV6-5 and TRBJ2-1; TRBD1 might be the D (5 bases). The CDR3 spans 15 residues. Trimming pared 6 bases from V and 0 bases from J, leaving 12 bases between. In germline, CDR1 is MNHEY, CDR2 SVGAGI. The DNA for the CDR3 is TGTGCCAGCAGCCGACAGACCGGCTCCTACAATGAGCAGTTCTTC. Amino acids: CASSRQTGSYNEQFF.

A remark on this clone: Relative to the germline gene, one junction end is altered; a read error may explain this. The chain recombines TRBV7-8 with TRBJ1-2; D is unclear. This CDR3 has 11 amino acids. Germline loops: CDR1 SGHVS, CDR2 FQNEAQ. The CDR3 region is CASSLAYITNF. The CDR3 nucleotides read TGTGCCAGCAGCTTAGCGTACATCACCAACTTC.

In the case of this clone: Germline and junction disagree at one end, which may indicate a read error. This rearrangement joins TRBV5-1 to TRBJ1-4; D remains ambiguous. CDR1 and CDR2 from the germline V gene are SGHRS and YFSETQ. The CDR3 contains 14 residues. CDR3 residues: CASSRDGGNEKLFF. In DNA form, the CDR3 reads TGCGCCAGCAGCCGCGACGGAGGGAATGAAAAGCTGTTTTTT.

This clone was seen only once. V and J are TRBV7-9 and TRBJ1-5, with TRBD1 matching over 9 bases. The V and J ends lost 6 bases and 8 bases, in that order; junction bases with no gene match: 5. Germline values: CDR1 SEHNR, CDR2 FQNEAQ (reference sequence). The CDR3 consists of 13 residues. Here the CDR3 DNA reads TGTGCCAGCAGTCGGAGGGACAGGGAGCCCCAGCATTTT. Translating it yields CASSRRDREPQHF.

The chain recombines TRBV23-1 with TRBJ2-4; 10 positions match TRBD1. TRBV23-1 is an ORF; its function is uncertain. With 7 bases clipped from V and 3 bases from J, the junction kept 3 bases outside the gene matches. There are 14 residues in the CDR3. The CDR3 loop reads CASNRTGGKNIQYF. As DNA, the CDR3 is TGCGCCAGCAACCGGACAGGGGGCAAAAACATTCAGTACTTC.

The gene calls are TRBV9 and TRBJ2-1; TRBD2 aligns across 13 bases. V lost 4 bases to trimming and J lost 5 bases; unmatched junction nucleotides: 3. The CDR3 is 15 amino acids. Germline V CDR1 and CDR2: SGDLS, YYNGEE. The CDR3 region is CASSQGLAGNNEQFF. The DNA of the CDR3 is TGTGCCAGCAGCCAGGGACTAGCGGGAAACAATGAGCAGTTCTTC.

The chain combines TRBV2 with TRBJ1-5; D is unclear. Germline CDR1 and CDR2: SNHLY and FYNNEI. This CDR3 spans 15 amino acids. Between the trimmed V and J ends, which lost 5 bases and 3 bases, there was a span of 14 bases. The CDR3 DNA is TGTGCCAGCAGTCCCGAGGGCCGACACAATCAGCCCCAGCATTTT. Residues: CASSPEGRHNQPQHF.

The chain joins TRBV6-1 to TRBJ1-1, with 8 bases identical to TRBD1. This CDR3 contains 11 residues. The junction had 4 bases not matched to a gene; V was cut back by 6 bases and J by 10 bases. Germline loops: CDR1 MNHNS, CDR2 SASEGT. CDR3 amino acids: CASSRQGLAFF. CDR3 nucleotide sequence: TGTGCCAGCAGCCGACAGGGGTTAGCTTTCTTT.

The chain recombines TRBV6-1 with TRBJ1-4; 7 bases are a match to TRBD1. CDR1 is MNHNS and CDR2 is SASEGT in the germline V gene. This CDR3 comprises 13 residues. The trim removed 6 bases at V and 5 bases at J, leaving 3 bases unmatched. The CDR3 protein is CASRGRGNEKLFF. CDR3 coding DNA: TGTGCCAGCAGGGGCAGGGGGAATGAAAAACTGTTTTTT.

The chain couples TRBV5-1 to TRBJ1-1; D gene uncertain. Germline V gene sequence: CDR1 SGHRS, CDR2 YFSETQ. The CDR3 has 14 residues. Trimming left V 4 bases short and J 3 bases short, with 13 bases between. The chain's CDR3 is CASSEGSPDTEAFF. CDR3 nucleotides: TGCGCCAGCAGCGAGGGATCCCCAGACACTGAAGCTTTCTTT.

The chain has TRBV19 and TRBJ2-5; maybe TRBD2 (5 bases). The germline gives CDR1 LNHDA, CDR2 SQIVND (reference sequence). CDR3 length: 12 residues. Trimming stripped 7 bases from V and 3 bases from J, with 9 bases between. CDR3 DNA sequence: TGTGCCAGTACCTCCGGGAAAGAGACCCAGTACTTC. Its translation is CASTSGKETQYF.

The chain is built from TRBV2 and TRBJ1-1, with a weak D call TRBD1 (5 bases). The CDR3 is 14 amino acids. V was shortened by 3 bases and J by 0 bases, with 8 bases between the two germline ends. The germline CDR1 and CDR2 sequences are SNHLY and FYNNEI. For the CDR3, the DNA is TGTGCCAGCAGTGATGGGGGGGTGAACACTGAAGCTTTCTTT. This translates into CASSDGGVNTEAFF. The full variable domain, completed using reference TRBV2 and TRBJ1-1, is EPEVTQTPSHQVTQMGQEVILRCVPISNHLYFYWYRQILGQKVEFLVSFYNNEISEKSEIFDDQFSVERPDGSNFTLKIRSTKLEDSAMYFCASSDGGVNTEAFFGQGTRLTVV.

The chain recombines TRBV7-3 with TRBJ1-1; D possibly corresponds to TRBD1 (6 bases). Per the germline V gene, CDR1 is SGHTA and CDR2 is FQGTGA. Trimming removed 6 bases from V and 1 base from J, with 12 bases in between. This CDR3 has 14 amino acids. The CDR3 DNA reads TGTGCCAGCAGGCCAGGGGATTCGAACACTGAAGCTTTCTTT. Residues: CASRPGDSNTEAFF.

This rearrangement joins TRBV11-3 to TRBJ2-7; D gene ambiguous. The CDR3 extends over 13 amino acids. Trimming left V 1 base short and J 4 bases short, with 8 bases between. CDR1 and CDR2 (germline): SGHNT, YENEEA. CDR3 in amino acids: CASSLGLLYEQYF. DNA of the CDR3: TGTGCCAGCAGCTTAGGGCTCTTGTACGAGCAGTACTTC.

CDR3 region: CASSPEGRRTYEQYF. Written as DNA, the CDR3 is TGTGCCAGCAGCCCAGAGGGCAGGCGAACCTACGAGCAGTACTTC. The chain combines TRBV13 with TRBJ2-7; D might be TRBD2 (5 bases). The V and J ends lost 5 bases and 2 bases respectively, with 16 bases between them. CDR3 length equals 15 residues. Germline values: CDR1 PRHDT, CDR2 FYEKMQ (reference sequence).

This chain connects TRBV19 to TRBJ2-1; 13 bases map to TRBD2. The J segment lost 7 bases and the V segment lost 5 bases, leaving 14 bases of the junction unmatched. From germline, CDR1 is LNHDA and CDR2 SQIVND (reference sequence). CDR3 length: 18 amino acids. This CDR3 is CASSLRHRLAGGNNEQFF. The DNA for the CDR3 is TGTGCCAGTAGTCTTCGTCATAGACTAGCGGGGGGTAATAATGAGCAGTTCTTC. Supplemented by reference TRBV19 and TRBJ2-1, the full variable domain reads DGGITQSPKYLFRKEGQNVTLSCEQNLNHDAMYWYRQDPGQGLRLIYYSQIVNDFQKGDIAEGYSVSREKKESFPLTVTSAQKNPTAFYLCASSLRHRLAGGNNEQFFGPGTRLTVL.

The V call is TRBV6-5, the J call TRBJ2-1, with TRBD2 as a possible D gene (5 bases). Germline V CDR1 and CDR2: MNHEY, SVGAGI. The length of the CDR3 is 14 residues. Trimming shortened V by 5 bases and J by 2 bases, and 10 bases separated the two germline ends. The DNA for the CDR3 is TGTGCCAGCAGTGTCACCGGGACCTACAATGAGCAGTTCTTC. It specifies CASSVTGTYNEQFF.